This TCR beta chain was recorded in a study of tumor and adjacent non-tumor tissue in lung cancer. Study-wide context: The patients, 10 or so men and about five women, were 31 to 76 with stage I to III disease. Overall study findings and caveats: Compared with tumor, normal lung showed significantly lower TCR diversity. Tumor TCR diversity, when higher, was linked to shorter survival. Normal lung showed higher cumulative top 100 clone frequency than tumor.

This clonotype was detected a few times. Its target is not known. A modified ARM-PCR protocol with three rounds of nested PCR amplified TCRbeta. TCRdb reanalysed the multiplex PCR reads using MiXCR and keeps one entry per CDR3 protein. In the table there are under 150,000 distinct CDR3 sequences, 66% of which are singletons. The CDR3 totals 17 residues. After removal of 5 bases from V and 4 bases from J, the junction contained 9 bases not matched to a gene. Germline V gene sequence: CDR1 KGHDR, CDR2 SFDVKD. This sample's RNA came from whole unsorted tissue. The sequenced material came from lung tumor tissue. This TCR derives from a man under 40 with non-small cell lung cancer. J is TRBJ2-3 and V is TRBV24-1; 12 bases are shared with TRBD1. The CDR3 nucleotides are TGTGCCACCAGTGCTTCGGGACAGGGGGCGAGATCAGATACGCAGTATTTT. Translation gives CATSASGQGARSDTQYF.